These 14 T cell receptor beta chains came from one sample sequenced in a study of T cell repertoires in cytomegalovirus infection. One entry per CDR3 protein results from TCRdb running MiXCR on the reads. The repertoire has 740,000 or so distinct CDR3 sequences, approximately 40% of them found once; the top ten carry about 2.8%. What was sequenced was PBMCs. All receptors come from a human donor in good health (CMV status not recorded). Some clones in this sample may be carry-over from other donors' samples.

Points on this clonotype: The final CDR3 position lacks the conserved phenylalanine or tryptophan, pointing to a likely read error. The CDR3 reads CASSLGRQGQETQYY. CDR3 DNA: TGTGCCAGCAGCTTAGGGAGGCAGGGGCAAGAGACCCAGTACTAC. The gene calls are TRBV11-2 and TRBJ2-5, with D possibly matching TRBD1 (6 bases). The V gene lost 1 base and the J gene lost 2 bases, with 11 bases spanning the gap. CDR1 and CDR2 (germline): SGHAT, FQNNGV. The CDR3 contains 15 residues.

This rearrangement joins TRBV28 to TRBJ2-1; 12 nucleotides align to TRBD2. Unmatched junction bases numbered 8, after V lost 5 bases and J lost 0 bases. The CDR3 consists of 18 residues. CDR1 and CDR2 from the germline V gene are MDHEN and SYDVKM. Here the CDR3 DNA reads TGTGCCAGCAGTCTCCCGACTAGCGGGGGTAGCTCCTACAATGAGCAGTTCTTC. This codes for CASSLPTSGGSSYNEQFF.

This chain uses TRBV12-3 or TRBV12-4 with TRBJ2-5; tentative D call: TRBD2 (6 bases). CDR3 length: 13 amino acids. V dropped 6 bases and J dropped 5 bases, with 13 bases sitting between them. The CDR3 DNA reads as TGTGCCAGCAGGGGCGACGGGGGTGAGACCCAGTACTTC. It encodes CASRGDGGETQYF.

Turning to this clonotype: This may be a read error: a much more frequent sequence differs by one nucleotide. J is TRBJ2-1 and V is TRBV12-3 or TRBV12-4; possibly TRBD1 for D (5 bases). The length of the CDR3 is 16 residues. CDR3 nucleotides: TGTGCCAGAAGTTTGGGGCGTGAGCGTCCCTACAATGAGCAGTTCTTC. Protein: CARSLGRERPYNEQFF.

The chain combines TRBV5-1 with TRBJ2-7; D may match TRBD1 or TRBD2 (5 bases each). Between the trimmed V and J ends, which lost 4 bases and 3 bases, there was a span of 23 bases. Looked up from germline, CDR1 is SGHRS and CDR2 is YFSETQ. This CDR3 has 17 residues. The chain's CDR3 is CASSPGPNPSSFYEQYF. The DNA of the CDR3 is TGCGCCAGCAGCCCGGGACCCAACCCCTCCTCCTTCTACGAGCAGTACTTC.

The chain couples TRBV28 to TRBJ2-2; TRBD2 matches 7 bases. The V and J ends lost 4 bases and 1 base, in that order; junction bases with no gene match: 6. The CDR3 has 16 residues. The V gene's germline CDR1 is MDHEN and CDR2 SYDVKM. CDR3 protein: CASSSSGGRNTGELFF. DNA of the CDR3: TGTGCCAGCAGTTCATCCGGCGGGAGGAACACCGGGGAGCTGTTTTTT.

The CDR3 region has the DNA TGTGCCAGCAGTTTCCAGGGACTGGGGATGGATACGCAGTATTTT. Translating it yields CASSFQGLGMDTQYF. This chain connects TRBV27 to TRBJ2-3, with TRBD2 as a possible D gene (6 bases). Germline CDR1 is MNHEY and CDR2 is SMNVEV (reference sequence). This CDR3 has 15 amino acids. The V and J ends lost 3 bases and 6 bases respectively, with 16 bases between them.

At least ten counts were recorded for this clonotype. The V gene is TRBV27, the J gene TRBJ2-7, with D perhaps given as TRBD1 or TRBD2 (6 bases each). The CDR3 is made up of 16 amino acids. Per germline, CDR1 MNHEY and CDR2 SMNVEV (reference sequence). V dropped 0 bases and J dropped 2 bases, with 14 bases sitting between them. CDR3 region: CASSLSGGHRPYEQYF. The CDR3 DNA reads as TGTGCCAGCAGTTTATCGGGGGGACACCGACCCTACGAGCAGTACTTC.

The gene calls are TRBV28 and TRBJ1-1; unclear D gene. This CDR3 comprises 13 residues. V lost 1 base to trimming and J lost 6 bases, with 9 bases between them. CDR1 and CDR2 (germline): MDHEN, SYDVKM. CDR3 region: CASSLFGPPEAFF. CDR3 sequence (DNA): TGTGCCAGCAGTTTATTTGGGCCTCCTGAAGCTTTCTTT. Full variable domain (rest looked up from reference TRBV28 and TRBJ1-1): DVKVTQSSRYLVKRTGEKVFLECVQDMDHENMFWYRQDPGLGLRLIYFSYDVKMKEKGDIPEGYSVSREKKERFSLILESASTNQTSMYLCASSLFGPPEAFFGQGTRLTVV.

This chain links TRBV7-4 with TRBJ2-7; maybe TRBD1 (6 bases). The length of the CDR3 is 15 residues. Germline CDR1 reads SGHVT; CDR2 reads SQSDAQ. V was shortened by 5 bases and J by 7 bases, with 21 bases between the two germline ends. The CDR3 DNA reads TGTGCCAGCAGCCGTCCTCTGATGGGGGCGGAGGAGCAGTACTTC. Translation: CASSRPLMGAEEQYF.

This clonotype was found once. Just one base apart from a much larger clone, this may be a read error. The rearrangement joins TRBV12-3 or TRBV12-4 to TRBJ1-2; D possibly corresponds to TRBD1 (6 bases). The CDR3 runs to 13 residues. The CDR3 sequence is CVSRGGGTHGYTF. The CDR3 DNA sequence: TGTGTCAGCAGGGGCGGCGGGACCCATGGCTACACCTTC.

Comments on this clonotype: A much larger clone differs from this one at a single base, so this may be a read error. The rearrangement joins TRBV7-2 to TRBJ2-7; 7 bases fit TRBD1. Germline V gene sequence: CDR1 SGHTA, CDR2 FQGNSA. The CDR3 has 17 residues. CDR3 region: CSSSLGGNRGQSYEQYF. The DNA of the CDR3 is TGTTCCAGCAGCTTAGGCGGAAATCGGGGACAGTCCTACGAGCAGTACTTC.

The J gene is TRBJ2-5, the V gene TRBV7-9; 7 bases align to TRBD2. Germline trimming cut 7 bases from V and 1 base from J; bases unmatched to any gene: 9. This CDR3 is built from 15 residues. In germline, CDR1 is SEHNR, CDR2 FQNEAQ (reference sequence). The CDR3 nucleotides read TGTGCCAGCACCTCACCGGGACTATCCCAAGAGACCCAGTACTTC. It codes for CASTSPGLSQETQYF.

This clonotype was observed a few times. V is TRBV20-1 and J is TRBJ1-5, with D tentatively TRBD1 (5 bases). The CDR3 loop spans 13 amino acids. V lost 6 bases and J 1 base, leaving 10 bases between the germline ends. The germline CDR1 and CDR2 sequences are DFQATT and SNEGSKA (reference sequence). CDR3 loop: CSASDSSNQPQHF. CDR3 coding DNA: TGCAGTGCCAGCGACAGCAGCAATCAGCCCCAGCATTTT.